This TCR beta chain was sequenced in a study of graft-versus-host responses after intestinal transplantation. About the research overall: Recipients were given multivisceral, liver-intestinal, or isolated intestinal transplants. Study-level results: The study found high graft-versus-host to host-versus-graft clonal ratios in allografts of patients with graft-donor T cell macrochimerism. Some GvH clones were seen earlier in gut or blood, suggesting intestinal origin.

Points on this clone: Its antigen is not identified.

This CDR3 has 12 residues. V shed 4 bases and J shed 4 bases, with 8 bases lying between them. Germline V lookup: CDR1 SEHNR, CDR2 FQNEAQ (reference sequence). The assay was immunoSEQ multiplex PCR, and TCRdb's table has in-frame clones only and misses some. The table records around 9,900 clones, about 94% of them present only once. The TCR originated in a human patient who received an intestinal transplant, so some T cells may come from the graft donor. The sequenced sample was PBMCs, obtained 8 days after intestinal transplant. V usage is TRBV7-9 and J usage is TRBJ2-7; TRBD1 is a possible D gene (6 bases). CDR3 nucleotides: TGTGCCAGCAGCTCCACAGGGTACGAGCAGTACTTC. Protein: CASSSTGYEQYF.